This TCR beta chain stems from a study of cytomegalovirus exposure and HLA in healthy donors. The ends lost 0 bases at V and 2 bases at J; junction bases unmatched: 5. This CDR3 contains 18 residues. Germline lookup yields CDR1 SGHKS and CDR2 YYEKEE (reference sequence). The study ran its PCR with 60 Vbeta and 13 Jbeta primers. TCRdb's copy holds only in-frame clones and misses some; the assay was immunoSEQ multiplex PCR. The repertoire includes 230,000 or so clones, around nine tenths of them detected once, and 1.7% sits in the top ten. The chain is built from TRBV5-5 and TRBJ2-3, with 14 bases aligning to TRBD2. The source is a girl aged 2 to 9 in good health and CMV-seronegative. Input material: PBMCs. This CDR3 is CASSLEGLAGAYTDTQYF. The CDR3 DNA reads as TGTGCCAGCAGCTTGGAGGGACTAGCGGGAGCCTACACAGATACGCAGTATTTT.